This TCR beta chain was found in a study of blood T cell repertoires in COVID-19. Study-wide context: The samples span acute and convalescent COVID-19 from the United States, Italy and Spain.

Two negative PCRs, clearance, or symptom resolution had been documented for recovered Cohort 3 donors. In the original workflow: Using reference gene primer amplification, nucleated cell counts were estimated. Clones were sequenced by immunoSEQ multiplex PCR, and TCRdb holds only the in-frame ones, with some missing. V and J calls and clone size are those listed in that table; D and trimming were worked out from the DNA. The repertoire has 160,000 or so clones, approximately 82% of them found once; the top ten carry roughly 15%. Trimming stripped 2 bases from V and 2 bases from J, with 18 bases between. Germline lookup yields CDR1 MGHDK and CDR2 SYGVNS. The CDR3 is 17 residues long.

Sample: PBMCs or T cells enriched from blood (not recorded which). This sequence was found in a man aged 50 or older who had recovered from COVID-19. This chain joins TRBV25-1 and TRBJ1-1; possibly TRBD1 for D (6 bases). The CDR3 DNA reads as TGTGCCAGCAGTGAACAGGGGTTATCACGTTTCAACACTGAAGCTTTCTTT. It codes for CASSEQGLSRFNTEAFF.